The 9 T cell receptor beta chains given below trace back to one sample, sequenced in a study of blood T cell repertoires in COVID-19. TCRdb's table, derived via immunoSEQ multiplex PCR, lists solely in-frame clones and lacks some. The table shows about 300,000 clones, with roughly 90% occurring only once. The source material was PBMCs or T cells enriched from blood (not recorded which). The source of these receptors is a woman aged 45-65 years who had been exposed to COVID-19.

This chain joins TRBV28 and TRBJ1-4; D might be TRBD1 (5 bases). CDR3 size: 15 residues. With 6 bases removed from V and 8 bases from J, the gap between germline ends came to 19 bases. In germline, CDR1 is MDHEN, CDR2 SYDVKM. Here the CDR3 DNA reads TGTGCCAGCAGAGCCGGGGACTATATTAACGAAAAACTGTTTTTT. It translates to CASRAGDYINEKLFF.

This chain connects TRBV5-6 to TRBJ2-2; unclear D gene. CDR1 and CDR2 from the germline V gene are SGHDT and YYEEEE. Trimming removed 2 bases from V and 1 base from J, with 12 bases in between. The CDR3 totals 16 residues. CDR3 in amino acids: CASSFFSEWNTGELFF. The CDR3 DNA reads TGTGCCAGCAGCTTCTTTTCAGAATGGAACACCGGGGAGCTGTTTTTT.

The chain links TRBV19 to TRBJ2-1; TRBD1 matches at 7 bases. Germline CDR1 and CDR2: LNHDA and SQIVND (reference sequence). Trimming removed 6 bases from V and 5 bases from J; junction bases left unmatched: 4. This CDR3 is 13 amino acids long. The CDR3 protein is CASSLDRNNEQFF. CDR3 coding DNA: TGTGCCAGTAGCCTGGACAGGAACAATGAGCAGTTCTTC.

V and J are TRBV28 and TRBJ2-7; 7 bases map to TRBD1. Germline trimming cut 7 bases from V and 2 bases from J; bases unmatched to any gene: 2. The CDR3 length is 12 residues. The V gene's germline CDR1 is MDHEN and CDR2 SYDVKM. The CDR3 sequence: CASNRGAYEQYF. CDR3 sequence (DNA): TGTGCCAGCAACAGGGGTGCCTACGAGCAGTACTTC.

The rearrangement uses TRBV5-1 and TRBJ2-4; 9 bases align to TRBD1. The CDR3 extends over 16 amino acids. The ends lost 2 bases at V and 6 bases at J; junction bases unmatched: 9. CDR1 and CDR2 (germline): SGHRS, YFSETQ. The CDR3 loop reads CASSFDTPGQGNIQYF. As DNA, the CDR3 is TGCGCCAGCAGCTTCGACACTCCGGGACAGGGAAACATTCAGTACTTC.

The chain links TRBV5-4 to TRBJ1-1; 7 nucleotides align to TRBD1. J was trimmed by 0 bases and V by 4 bases; bases with no gene match: 6. Germline CDR1 reads SGHNT; CDR2 reads YYREEE (reference sequence). CDR3 length: 15 amino acids. As DNA, the CDR3 is TGTGCCAGCAGCCCCGGGACAGTAATGAACACTGAAGCTTTCTTT. Protein product: CASSPGTVMNTEAFF.

The chain combines TRBV15 with TRBJ1-5, with 7 bases fitting TRBD1. Germline CDR1 and CDR2: LNHNV and YYDKDF (reference sequence). V lost 1 base to trimming and J lost 5 bases; unmatched junction nucleotides: 5. This CDR3 region has 15 residues. The CDR3 region has the DNA TGTGCCACCAGCAGAGGGCAGGGGGATTATCAGCCCCAGCATTTT. Its translation: CATSRGQGDYQPQHF.

The gene calls are TRBV7-2 and TRBJ2-3; 7 bases match TRBD1. V dropped 5 bases and J dropped 3; count of bases not matched to a gene: 11. The CDR3 runs to 16 residues. Germline-derived CDR1 and CDR2 are SGHTA and FQGNSA. The CDR3 is CASSPATGHPTDTQYF. In DNA, the CDR3 is TGTGCCAGCAGCCCTGCGACAGGGCACCCGACAGATACGCAGTATTTT.

The V and J genes are TRBV6-5 and TRBJ1-5; D ambiguous. The CDR3 is 16 amino acids. The germline V gene has CDR1 MNHEY and CDR2 SVGAGI. The V and J ends lost 0 bases and 7 bases respectively, with 16 bases between them. CDR3 nucleotides: TGTGCCAGCAGTTACTCCGCGGGTTTCCCCCTCCAGCCCCAGCATTTT. Translation: CASSYSAGFPLQPQHF.